The 24 T cell receptor beta chains below all came from one sample that was sequenced in a study of radiotherapy plus CTLA-4 blockade in lung cancer. Sequenced by immunoSEQ multiplex PCR; TCRdb stores in-frame clones only, minus some. The data hold some 32,000 clones, with roughly three quarters observed a single time. The material was peripheral blood, obtained from a patient treated with radiotherapy plus ipilimumab. The receptors derive from a human donor with non-small cell lung cancer who had stable disease on radiotherapy plus ipilimumab.

This chain joins TRBV7-9 and TRBJ2-1, with D perhaps matching TRBD1 or TRBD2 (5 bases each). This CDR3 has 13 residues. Per germline, CDR1 SEHNR and CDR2 FQNEAQ (reference sequence). Between the trimmed V and J ends, which lost 8 bases and 9 bases, there was a span of 17 bases. In nucleotides, the CDR3 is TGTGCCAGCCGAACCGGGACGATCGGTGAGCAGTTCTTC. Translating it yields CASRTGTIGEQFF.

By sample fraction, this clone is medium-sized. This chain uses TRBV13 with TRBJ1-2, with TRBD1 matching over 7 bases. V gave up 3 bases and J gave up 5 bases; unmatched junction bases: 6. Looked up from germline, CDR1 is PRHDT and CDR2 is FYEKMQ (reference sequence). CDR3 length equals 14 residues. This CDR3 reads CASSFRDSFYGYTF. The CDR3 region has the DNA TGTGCCAGCAGCTTCCGGGACAGCTTTTATGGCTACACCTTC.

Relative to its sample, this clone is medium-sized (0.01 to 0.1%). The chain links TRBV5-6 to TRBJ1-1; D is uncertain. The CDR3 length is 16 residues. The V end was cut by 6 bases, the J end by 1 base, with 19 bases between. Germline CDR1 SGHDT, CDR2 YYEEEE. CDR3 bases: TGTGCCAGCAACCCCGGAGTGTCGTCAAAGAACACTGAAGCTTTCTTT. Protein sequence: CASNPGVSSKNTEAFF.

The chain combines TRBV5-6 with TRBJ2-7; either TRBD1 or TRBD2 may fit D (5 bases each). This CDR3 has 16 amino acids. With 0 bases removed from V and 6 bases from J, the gap between germline ends came to 19 bases. Per germline, CDR1 SGHDT and CDR2 YYEEEE. The CDR3 loop reads CASSLVGGANTGEQYF. DNA of the CDR3: TGTGCCAGCAGCTTGGTTGGGGGAGCAAACACAGGCGAGCAGTACTTC.

The rearrangement links TRBV29-1 to TRBJ2-7; a possible D gene is TRBD2 (6 bases). The germline V gene encodes CDR1 SQVTM and CDR2 ANQGSEA. Trimming cost V 4 bases and J 7 bases, with 17 bases left between them. There are 13 residues in the CDR3. The CDR3 DNA reads as TGCAGCGTTGCCGGGACTCCACTGAGGGAGCAGTACTTC. The encoded protein is CSVAGTPLREQYF.

This clone was observed a few times. V and J are TRBV7-2 and TRBJ2-7; the match to TRBD2 covers 7 bases. This CDR3 spans 13 amino acids. Germline CDR1 is SGHTA and CDR2 is FQGNSA. The trim removed 2 bases at V and 4 bases at J, leaving 2 bases unmatched. This chain's CDR3 is CASSLRAGYEQYF. The CDR3, as DNA: TGTGCCAGCAGCTTAAGAGCGGGATACGAGCAGTACTTC.

The rearrangement links TRBV27 to TRBJ1-1; D unresolved. V dropped 0 bases and J dropped 0 bases, with 14 bases sitting between them. Looked up from germline, CDR1 is MNHEY and CDR2 is SMNVEV (reference sequence). The CDR3 has 17 residues. The CDR3 region is CASSLSRLRDMNTEAFF. The CDR3 DNA reads as TGTGCCAGCAGTTTATCGCGCCTGCGAGATATGAACACTGAAGCTTTCTTT.

The J gene is TRBJ1-5, the V gene TRBV9; 7 nucleotides match TRBD1. The germline CDR1 and CDR2 sequences are SGDLS and YYNGEE. The length of the CDR3 is 14 residues. V gave up 4 bases and J gave up 1 base; unmatched junction bases: 2. CDR3 amino acids: CASSWGQSNQPQHF. The CDR3 nucleotides are TGTGCCAGCAGCTGGGGACAGAGCAATCAGCCCCAGCATTTT.

V gene TRBV5-1 combines with J gene TRBJ2-1; TRBD2 matches 13 bases. Germline V gives CDR1 SGHRS, CDR2 YFSETQ. Trimming at V came to 1 base and at J to 6 bases, leaving 4 bases not matched to a gene. This CDR3 comprises 16 residues. This chain's CDR3 is CASSLQGLAGSNEQFF. CDR3 nucleotide sequence: TGCGCCAGCAGCTTGCAGGGACTAGCGGGGTCCAATGAGCAGTTCTTC.

This clone was seen more than once but under ten times. The CDR3 here is CASSQDRWGLARDTQYF. The CDR3 DNA reads as TGTGCCAGCAGCCAAGATAGGTGGGGACTAGCAAGAGATACGCAGTATTTT. This chain uses TRBV14 with TRBJ2-3; TRBD2 aligns across 9 bases. CDR1 SGHDN and CDR2 FVKESK come from the germline V gene. The CDR3 spans 17 residues. V lost 0 bases and J lost 5; bases outside the gene matches: 9.

This clone was seen a single time. The CDR3 reads CASSRRKQGFNEQFF. The CDR3 coding sequence is TGTGCCAGCAGCCGTAGAAAACAGGGATTCAATGAGCAGTTCTTC. V gene TRBV7-2 combines with J gene TRBJ2-1, with a weak D call TRBD1 (6 bases). Trimming left V 5 bases short and J 6 bases short, with 17 bases between. The CDR3 is made up of 15 amino acids. Germline CDR1 and CDR2: SGHTA and FQGNSA.

With regard to this clone: No conserved phenylalanine or tryptophan is present at the end of the CDR3, so a read error is the likely explanation. The DNA is omitted, as the CDR3 cannot be located on it reliably, and the CDR3 follows TCRdb's listing. The V gene is TRBV18, the J gene TRBJ2-7; TRBD2 was called by the table and not checked on the DNA. The CDR3 numbers 9 amino acids, ends counted. Germline lookup yields CDR1 KGHSH and CDR2 LQKENI. CDR3 loop: CASSSPEAS.

CDR3: CASSQEFAGRHGYTF. CDR3 sequence (DNA): TGTGCCAGCAGCCAAGAGTTCGCGGGGAGACATGGCTACACCTTC. The chain has TRBV4-2 and TRBJ1-2; D not certain. The CDR3 runs to 15 residues. The V gene lost 0 bases and the J gene lost 6 bases, with 14 bases spanning the gap. Germline-derived CDR1 and CDR2 are LGHNA and YNFKEQ.

V gene TRBV15 combines with J gene TRBJ2-2; weak D call: TRBD2 (5 bases). The CDR3 totals 15 residues. CDR1 LNHNV and CDR2 YYDKDF come from the germline V gene (reference sequence). The ends were cut back, 7 bases at V and 4 bases at J, with 16 bases in the middle. CDR3 sequence: CATTSGYSGTGELFF. In DNA form, the CDR3 reads TGTGCCACCACCAGCGGCTATTCGGGCACCGGGGAGCTGTTTTTT.

This chain joins TRBV6-5 and TRBJ2-7, with 8 nucleotides matching TRBD1. The trim removed 0 bases at V and 6 bases at J, leaving 7 bases unmatched. There are 15 residues in the CDR3. The V gene's germline CDR1 is MNHEY and CDR2 SVGAGI. CDR3 in amino acids: CASSYSTQGALEQYF. The CDR3 DNA is TGTGCCAGCAGTTACTCGACTCAGGGGGCGCTCGAGCAGTACTTC.

The chain uses TRBV7-9 and TRBJ1-1; D uncertain. The CDR3 length is 14 residues. Per the germline V gene, CDR1 is SEHNR and CDR2 is FQNEAQ (reference sequence). V was shortened by 0 bases and J by 1 base, with 6 bases between the two germline ends. The CDR3 is CASSLALANTEAFF. The CDR3 DNA reads TGTGCCAGCAGCTTAGCGTTAGCGAACACTGAAGCTTTCTTT.

The chain joins TRBV7-2 to TRBJ2-1; D might be TRBD1 (6 bases). The V end was cut by 2 bases, the J end by 4 bases, with 12 bases between. CDR1 SGHTA and CDR2 FQGNSA come from the germline V gene. The CDR3 has 15 amino acids. CDR3: CASSLIGQPYNEQFF. CDR3 DNA sequence: TGTGCCAGCAGCTTAATCGGACAGCCTTACAATGAGCAGTTCTTC.

J is TRBJ2-7 and V is TRBV27; unclear D gene. Germline lookup yields CDR1 MNHEY and CDR2 SMNVEV (reference sequence). Trimming removed 4 bases at V and 4 bases at J, with 11 bases between. This CDR3 contains 13 residues. The DNA of the CDR3 is TGTGCCAGCAGTTCTCGACCCCAATACGAGCAGTACTTC. Its translation is CASSSRPQYEQYF.

The chain carries TRBV28 and TRBJ2-5; 7 bases fit TRBD2. CDR1 and CDR2 from the germline V gene are MDHEN and SYDVKM. Losses at the gene ends were 7 bases for V and 5 bases for J; bases not matched to a gene: 13. The CDR3 has 15 amino acids. CDR3 DNA: TGTGCCAGCACCGGTAGCGGGTGGAGAGCCGAGACCCAGTACTTC. Translated: CASTGSGWRAETQYF.

The V gene is TRBV11-2, the J gene TRBJ1-1; D is uncertain. The CDR3 runs 15 residues. Trimming pared 8 bases from V and 5 bases from J, leaving 21 bases between. Germline-derived CDR1 and CDR2 are SGHAT and FQNNGV. The CDR3 is CASLLRFASGTEAFF. DNA for the CDR3: TGTGCCAGCCTTTTAAGGTTCGCCAGCGGGACTGAAGCTTTCTTT.

The rearrangement links TRBV21-1 to TRBJ2-7; TRBD2, as called in the table, went unchecked against the DNA. TRBV21-1 is tagged as a pseudogene. CDR3 length equals 9 residues. DNA of the CDR3: TGTGCCAGCTTCCTTAAGGGAGGGTTC. As protein: CASFLKGGF.

This chain joins TRBV28 and TRBJ1-1; D is undetermined. The CDR3 sequence is 13 residues long. CDR1 is MDHEN, CDR2 SYDVKM, per germline. Trimming cost V 3 bases and J 1 base, with 6 bases left between them. CDR3 in amino acids: CASSFGSNTEAFF. DNA for the CDR3: TGTGCCAGCAGTTTCGGGTCGAACACTGAAGCTTTCTTT.

The chain couples TRBV19 to TRBJ1-4; D perhaps matches TRBD1 (5 bases). Germline V lookup: CDR1 LNHDA, CDR2 SQIVND (reference sequence). This CDR3 comprises 15 residues. V dropped 3 bases and J dropped 4 bases, with 12 bases sitting between them. The CDR3 DNA sequence: TGTGCCAGTAGTATGGACACGGTCGGTAATGAAAAACTGTTTTTT. Protein product: CASSMDTVGNEKLFF.

V usage is TRBV7-2 and J usage is TRBJ2-2; D gene uncertain. The CDR3 is 16 amino acids. The ends were cut back, 4 bases at V and 0 bases at J, with 12 bases in the middle. The V gene's germline CDR1 is SGHTA and CDR2 FQGNSA. The CDR3 DNA is TGTGCCAGCAGCTCCCGGGCCCCCCCGAACACCGGGGAGCTGTTTTTT. It specifies CASSSRAPPNTGELFF.